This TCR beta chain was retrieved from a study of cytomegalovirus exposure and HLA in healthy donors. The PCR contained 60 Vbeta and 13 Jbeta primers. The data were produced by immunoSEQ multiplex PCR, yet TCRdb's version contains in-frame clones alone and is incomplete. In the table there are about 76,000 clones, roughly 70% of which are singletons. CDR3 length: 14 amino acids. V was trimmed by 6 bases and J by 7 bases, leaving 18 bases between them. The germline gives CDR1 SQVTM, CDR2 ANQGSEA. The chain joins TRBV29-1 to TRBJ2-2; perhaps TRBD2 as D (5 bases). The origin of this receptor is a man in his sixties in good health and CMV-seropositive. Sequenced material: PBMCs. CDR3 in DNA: TGCAGCGTATCCGAGGTCGGAGGTGGCGGGGAGCTGTTTTTT. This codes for CSVSEVGGGGELFF.